These 16 T cell receptor beta chains share one sample of origin, sequenced in a study of early T cells in non-severe SARS-CoV-2 infection. TCRdb re-derived calls from the 5' RACE reads in MiXCR, one entry per CDR3 protein. This table has about 60,000 distinct CDR3 sequences, roughly 13% appearing once. Sequences were obtained from whole blood. These receptors came from an adult who was a healthcare worker with PCR-confirmed SARS-CoV-2 infection or an uninfected control (not recorded which).

This clonotype has more than one count but fewer than ten. V is TRBV20-1 and J is TRBJ1-2, with D unclear. The V end was cut by 0 bases, the J end by 4 bases, with 9 bases between. The CDR3 runs 13 residues. CDR1 DFQATT and CDR2 SNEGSKA come from the germline V gene (reference sequence). CDR3 nucleotide sequence: TGCAGTGCTAGAGAATCGGATCGCTATGGCTACACCTTC. Translated: CSARESDRYGYTF.

This clonotype has more than one count but fewer than ten. The germline gene is not matched at one end of the junction; a read error may be the cause. This chain links TRBV15 with TRBJ2-1; D possibly corresponds to TRBD1 (8 bases). The germline V gene has CDR1 LNHNV and CDR2 YYDKDF (reference sequence). The CDR3 runs to 14 residues. Here the CDR3 reads CATTRQGRVNEQFF. In DNA, the CDR3 is TGTGCCACCACCAGACAGGGGAGGGTCAATGAGCAGTTCTTC.

This clonotype was detected only a few times. The chain is built from TRBV19 and TRBJ2-7; the match to TRBD2 covers 16 bases. Germline V gene lookup returns CDR1 LNHDA and CDR2 SQIVND (reference sequence). Trimming at V came to 3 bases and at J to 0 bases, leaving 11 bases not matched to a gene. This CDR3 is built from 20 residues. CDR3 sequence (DNA): TGTGCCAGTAGTATCGCCGGGACTAGCGGGGGGGCAGGGAGCTCCTACGAGCAGTACTTC. Amino acids: CASSIAGTSGGAGSSYEQYF.

The CDR3 sequence is CASSEVGLTSNQPQHF. CDR3 sequence (DNA): TGTGCCAGCAGTGAAGTGGGACTTACTAGCAATCAGCCCCAGCATTTT. The V gene is TRBV6-1, the J gene TRBJ1-5; D possibly corresponds to TRBD1 (5 bases). The CDR3 sequence is 16 residues long. CDR1 and CDR2 (germline): MNHNS, SASEGT. Trimming removed 1 base from V and 0 bases from J, with 10 bases in between.

This clonotype was recorded at least ten times. The rearrangement links TRBV29-1 to TRBJ2-1, with 12 bases matching TRBD2. The trim removed 5 bases at V and 8 bases at J, leaving 1 base unmatched. The germline V gene encodes CDR1 SQVTM and CDR2 ANQGSEA. The CDR3 length is 12 residues. For the CDR3, the DNA is TGCAGCGTTCTAGCGGGAGGGGATGAGCAGTTCTTC. It is translated as CSVLAGGDEQFF.

At least ten counts were recorded for this clonotype. The chain has TRBV29-1 and TRBJ2-5; D unresolved. The CDR3 has 12 amino acids. Germline CDR1 and CDR2: SQVTM and ANQGSEA. Trimming removed 7 bases from V and 5 bases from J, with 14 bases in between. The CDR3 region has the DNA TGCAGCGGGGAAGGGCCCGGCGAGACCCAGTACTTC. Amino acids: CSGEGPGETQYF. The complete variable domain, with remaining parts taken from reference TRBV29-1 and TRBJ2-5, reads SAVISQKPSRDICQRGTSLTIQCQVDSQVTMMFWYRQQPGQSLTLIATANQGSEATYESGFVIDKFPISRPNLTFSTLTVSNMSPEDSSIYLCSGEGPGETQYFGPGTRLLVL.

This clonotype was observed a handful of times. This chain joins TRBV19 and TRBJ2-1; 7 bases match TRBD2. Germline V gene lookup returns CDR1 LNHDA and CDR2 SQIVND (reference sequence). The CDR3 runs 16 residues. Unmatched junction bases numbered 9, after V lost 0 bases and J lost 7 bases. CDR3 in DNA: TGTGCCAGTAGTATAGACGGCGGGAGAGGTAGGAATGAGCAGTTCTTC. This sequence encodes CASSIDGGRGRNEQFF.

This rearrangement joins TRBV30 to TRBJ1-2, with TRBD1 as a possible D gene (6 bases). The CDR3 spans 16 residues. Between the trimmed V and J ends, which lost 2 bases and 3 bases, there was a span of 19 bases. Germline lookup yields CDR1 GTSNPN and CDR2 SVGIG (reference sequence). In DNA, the CDR3 is TGTGCCTGGAGTACCGGGACAACCTACGACGACTATGGCTACACCTTC. It encodes CAWSTGTTYDDYGYTF.

V and J are TRBV7-6 and TRBJ2-1; D remains ambiguous. The CDR3 is made up of 15 amino acids. Deletions cut 1 base from V and 7 bases from J, with 14 bases between. CDR1 is SGHVS, CDR2 FNYEAQ, per germline. CDR3 residues: CASSLGGARWNEQFF. The CDR3 DNA is TGTGCCAGCAGCTTAGGAGGAGCCCGTTGGAATGAGCAGTTCTTC. Based on the CDR3 plus reference TRBV7-6 and TRBJ2-1, the full variable domain is GAGVSQSPRYKVTKRGQDVALRCDPISGHVSLYWYRQALGQGPEFLTYFNYEAQQDKSGLPNDRFSAERPEGSISTLTIQRTEQRDSAMYRCASSLGGARWNEQFFGPGTRLTVL.

The chain combines TRBV2 with TRBJ2-1; D may be TRBD1 (6 bases). V shed 5 bases and J shed 9 bases, with 11 bases lying between them. From germline, CDR1 is SNHLY and CDR2 FYNNEI. The CDR3 contains 12 residues. Here the CDR3 reads CASSTQGIEQFF. Written as DNA, the CDR3 is TGTGCCAGCAGTACACAGGGCATTGAGCAGTTCTTC.

This clonotype was recorded many times. The V call is TRBV5-4, the J call TRBJ1-1; 9 nucleotides align to TRBD1. J was trimmed by 0 bases and V by 4 bases; bases with no gene match: 4. Germline CDR1 is SGHNT and CDR2 is YYREEE (reference sequence). The CDR3 has 15 residues. As DNA, the CDR3 is TGTGCCAGCAGCATACAGGGGGCCATGAACACTGAAGCTTTCTTT. Encoded protein: CASSIQGAMNTEAFF.

V usage is TRBV11-2 and J usage is TRBJ2-2, with a weak D call TRBD1 (5 bases). Trimming took off 7 bases at V and 4 bases at J, with 10 bases between the two ends. CDR1 is SGHAT, CDR2 FQNNGV, per germline. The CDR3 has 13 amino acids. The CDR3 coding sequence is TGTGCCAGCACCATTAGGGGCACCGGGGAGCTGTTTTTT. Its protein product is CASTIRGTGELFF.

This clonotype has a count of ten or more. The gene calls are TRBV5-1 and TRBJ1-5; the D gene is possibly TRBD1 (5 bases). Trimming pared 2 bases from V and 2 bases from J, leaving 11 bases between. CDR3 length: 15 residues. Germline CDR1 SGHRS, CDR2 YFSETQ. DNA for the CDR3: TGCGCCAGCAGCTTTGACGGGACGGGCAATCAGCCCCAGCATTTT. This sequence encodes CASSFDGTGNQPQHF.

The table lists this clonotype with many counts. The J gene is TRBJ2-3, the V gene TRBV10-3; D is unresolved. V was cut by 3 bases and J by 2 bases, with 9 bases left in between. This CDR3 is built from 14 residues. Germline lookup yields CDR1 ENHRY and CDR2 SYGVKD. The CDR3 coding sequence is TGTGCCATCAGTGACGGTCCAAACACAGATACGCAGTATTTT. Protein sequence: CAISDGPNTDTQYF.

The chain is built from TRBV6-2 or TRBV6-3 and TRBJ2-1; weak D call: TRBD2 (5 bases). Trimming shortened V by 5 bases and J by 4 bases, and 6 bases separated the two germline ends. In germline, CDR1 is MNHEY, CDR2 SVGEGT. The CDR3 loop spans 12 amino acids. CDR3 region: CASSGEYNEQFF. CDR3 sequence (DNA): TGTGCCAGCAGTGGGGAGTACAATGAGCAGTTCTTC.

The chain is built from TRBV7-2 and TRBJ1-6; 9 bases line up with TRBD1. This CDR3 is 19 amino acids long. From germline, CDR1 is SGHTA and CDR2 FQGNSA. Trimming removed 4 bases from V and 3 bases from J; junction bases left unmatched: 13. The CDR3, as DNA: TGTGCCAGCAGCTCCCCGGGAGGACAGGGGAGAGACTATAATTCACCCCTCCACTTT. As protein: CASSSPGGQGRDYNSPLHF.